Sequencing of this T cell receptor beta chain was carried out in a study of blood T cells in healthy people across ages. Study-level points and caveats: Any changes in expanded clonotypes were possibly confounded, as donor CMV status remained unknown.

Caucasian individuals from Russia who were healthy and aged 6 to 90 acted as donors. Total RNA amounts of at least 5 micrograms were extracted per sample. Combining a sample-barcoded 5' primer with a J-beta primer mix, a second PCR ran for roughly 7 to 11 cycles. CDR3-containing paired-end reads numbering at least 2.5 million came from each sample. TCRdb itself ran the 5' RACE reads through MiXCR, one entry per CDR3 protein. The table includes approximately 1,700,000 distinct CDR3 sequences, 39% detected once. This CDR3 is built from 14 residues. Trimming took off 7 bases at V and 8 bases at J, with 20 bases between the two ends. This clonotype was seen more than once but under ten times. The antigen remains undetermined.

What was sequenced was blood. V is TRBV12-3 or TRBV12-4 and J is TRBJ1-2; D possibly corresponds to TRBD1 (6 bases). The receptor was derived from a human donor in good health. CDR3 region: CASTPEGGGGGYTF. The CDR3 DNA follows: TGTGCCAGCACCCCAGAGGGGGGAGGAGGGGGCTACACCTTC.